These 30 T cell receptor beta chains share one sample of origin, sequenced in a study of cytomegalovirus exposure and HLA in healthy donors. Primers: 60 Vbeta forward and 13 Jbeta reverse. Generated by immunoSEQ multiplex PCR, the TCRdb table keeps only in-frame clones and is missing some. The sample includes 100,000 to 150,000 clones, roughly 60% seen only once; the top ten take 2% to 3%. What was sequenced was PBMCs. The source is a middle-aged woman in good health and CMV-seronegative.

In this sample, this clone turned up once. The V gene is TRBV30, the J gene TRBJ1-2, with D perhaps matching TRBD1 (6 bases). The CDR3 has 15 amino acids. Germline CDR1 reads GTSNPN; CDR2 reads SVGIG (reference sequence). V lost 0 bases, J lost 5 bases, and 16 bases lay in between. The CDR3 is CAWSVQVRDIYGYTF. The CDR3 coding sequence is TGTGCCTGGAGTGTACAGGTCAGGGACATATATGGCTACACCTTC.

This chain links TRBV7-9 with TRBJ1-6; D is undetermined. The CDR3 is 16 residues long. Trimming shortened V by 5 bases and J by 0 bases, and 11 bases separated the two germline ends. Germline V CDR1 and CDR2: SEHNR, FQNEAQ (reference sequence). DNA for the CDR3: TGTGCCAGCAGCCCGGGAAGGAGCTCCTATAATTCACCCCTCCACTTT. Encoded protein: CASSPGRSSYNSPLHF.

This clone has more than one count but fewer than ten. Here the CDR3 DNA reads TGCGCCAGCAGCCCCCAGGGCACTGAAGCTTTCTTT. Its translation is CASSPQGTEAFF. This sequence joins TRBV5-1 and TRBJ1-1; perhaps TRBD1 as D (5 bases). V was clipped by 4 bases and J by 4 bases, with 8 bases between them. The germline V gene has CDR1 SGHRS and CDR2 YFSETQ. The CDR3 has 12 residues.

The V and J genes are TRBV7-3 and TRBJ2-2; D possibly corresponds to TRBD2 (5 bases). Trimming stripped 4 bases from V and 2 bases from J, with 8 bases between. Germline assignment: CDR1 SGHTA and CDR2 FQGTGA. The CDR3 runs to 14 residues. This CDR3 reads CASSSDLNTGELFF. As DNA, the CDR3 is TGTGCCAGCAGCTCGGACTTAAACACCGGGGAGCTGTTTTTT.

The V call is TRBV7-3, the J call TRBJ2-1; D gene unclear. Trimming left V 5 bases short and J 9 bases short, with 14 bases between. The CDR3 is made up of 13 amino acids. The germline gives CDR1 SGHTA, CDR2 FQGTGA. The CDR3 bases are TGTGCCAGCAGCCTCTCAAGCGCGGCTGAGCAGTTCTTC. Translating it yields CASSLSSAAEQFF.

The rearrangement uses TRBV28 and TRBJ2-5; a weak D match, TRBD2 (6 bases). The CDR3 spans 13 residues. The V end lost 3 bases, the J end lost 5 bases, and 10 bases lay between the germline ends. The germline V gene encodes CDR1 MDHEN and CDR2 SYDVKM. As DNA, the CDR3 is TGTGCCAGCAGTTTTCTGGGGGGTGAGACCCAGTACTTC. It translates to CASSFLGGETQYF.

The rearrangement joins TRBV27 to TRBJ2-7; 7 bases agree with TRBD1. Looked up from germline, CDR1 is MNHEY and CDR2 is SMNVEV (reference sequence). J lost 4 bases, V lost 5 bases, and 5 bases had no gene match. CDR3 length: 13 amino acids. CDR3 amino acids: CASSQNRGYEQYF. The DNA of the CDR3 is TGTGCCAGCAGTCAAAACAGGGGTTACGAGCAGTACTTC.

Here the CDR3 DNA reads TGTGCCAGCTCACTAAGACAGGATGGCTACGAGCAGTACTTC. Translation gives CASSLRQDGYEQYF. V is TRBV18 and J is TRBJ2-7, with TRBD1 as a possible D gene (6 bases). This CDR3 region has 14 residues. CDR1 is KGHSH, CDR2 LQKENI, per germline. The V end lost 4 bases, the J end lost 3 bases, and 13 bases lay between the germline ends.

In this sample, this clone turned up a few times. The V and J genes are TRBV6-5 and TRBJ2-1, with D possibly being TRBD1 (5 bases). The CDR3 spans 12 residues. V was clipped by 5 bases and J by 7 bases, with 9 bases between them. Germline V lookup: CDR1 MNHEY, CDR2 SVGAGI. CDR3 DNA sequence: TGTGCCAGCAGTCCGCAGGGTAATGAGCAGTTCTTC. This translates into CASSPQGNEQFF.

This clone has only one observation. The chain employs TRBV27 and TRBJ2-7; no clear D. Trimming shortened V by 6 bases and J by 4 bases, and 7 bases separated the two germline ends. Germline lookup yields CDR1 MNHEY and CDR2 SMNVEV (reference sequence). The CDR3 totals 11 residues. This chain's CDR3 is CASRTSYEQYF. The DNA of the CDR3 is TGTGCCAGCAGGACTTCTTACGAGCAGTACTTC.

The table lists this clone with a few counts. Here the CDR3 reads CAWSNGVGGNEKLFF. For the CDR3, the DNA is TGTGCCTGGAGTAATGGGGTAGGGGGTAATGAAAAACTGTTTTTT. The rearrangement links TRBV30 to TRBJ1-4, with D perhaps TRBD1 (6 bases). Germline loops: CDR1 GTSNPN, CDR2 SVGIG (reference sequence). Trimming stripped 2 bases from V and 4 bases from J, with 14 bases between. The CDR3 is 15 residues long.

This clone was counted between two and nine times. This sequence joins TRBV10-1 and TRBJ1-4, with TRBD1 matching over 9 bases. The CDR3 is 16 amino acids. Germline assignment: CDR1 WNHNN and CDR2 SYGVQD (reference sequence). V gave up 5 bases and J gave up 7 bases; unmatched junction bases: 11. CDR3 residues: CASSPLTGTGPEKLFF. The CDR3 DNA reads TGCGCCAGCAGTCCACTTACCGGGACAGGGCCTGAAAAACTGTTTTTT.

This clone was observed a handful of times. This chain links TRBV11-3 with TRBJ2-2; 7 positions match TRBD1. The length of the CDR3 is 16 residues. Germline CDR1 reads SGHNT; CDR2 reads YENEEA. The J segment lost 0 bases and the V segment lost 5 bases, leaving 6 bases of the junction unmatched. CDR3 in amino acids: CASSRDSRPNTGELFF. CDR3 nucleotide sequence: TGTGCCAGCAGCAGGGACAGCCGACCGAACACCGGGGAGCTGTTTTTT.

The chain links TRBV4-1 to TRBJ2-1; 8 bases fit TRBD2. Germline CDR1 reads MGHRA; CDR2 reads YSYEKL. CDR3 length: 15 residues. V shed 3 bases and J 7 bases; nucleotides not matched to a gene: 8. The CDR3 loop is CASSHPSGGLNEQFF. CDR3 DNA sequence: TGCGCCAGCAGCCACCCCTCGGGGGGGCTAAATGAGCAGTTCTTC.

In this sample, this clone turned up a few times. The rearrangement links TRBV11-1 to TRBJ1-4, with a weak D call TRBD1 (6 bases). CDR3 length equals 15 residues. Trimming shortened V by 6 bases and J by 0 bases, and 11 bases separated the two germline ends. Germline V lookup: CDR1 SGHAT, CDR2 FQDESV (reference sequence). DNA of the CDR3: TGTGCCAGCAGTCCCGGACAGACAACTAATGAAAAACTGTTTTTT. This gives the protein CASSPGQTTNEKLFF.

This clone was seen just once. The chain carries TRBV6-1 and TRBJ2-5, with D unclear. The J call may be mistaken, given a closer DNA end match to TRBJ2-7. The germline V gene encodes CDR1 MNHNS and CDR2 SASEGT. This CDR3 spans 12 amino acids. DNA of the CDR3: TGTGCCAGCAGTGAATCTATCTACGAGCAGTACTTC. Residues: CASSESIYEQYF.

The chain joins TRBV19 to TRBJ1-2; TRBD1 might be the D (6 bases). CDR1 is LNHDA, CDR2 SQIVND, per germline (reference sequence). The CDR3 is 15 residues long. The germline V and J ends were trimmed by 5 bases and 2 bases, with 15 bases remaining between them. The DNA for the CDR3 is TGTGCCAGTAGTTTTGGACAGAGGCCCAACTATGGCTACACCTTC. It translates to CASSFGQRPNYGYTF.

The V gene is TRBV30, the J gene TRBJ1-2, with a possible D match to TRBD1 (5 bases). Germline CDR1 reads GTSNPN; CDR2 reads SVGIG (reference sequence). This CDR3 comprises 17 residues. V was trimmed by 0 bases and J by 4 bases, leaving 21 bases between them. The CDR3 reads CAWSVLLFRDLPYGYTF. In DNA, the CDR3 is TGTGCCTGGAGTGTGCTACTTTTCCGGGACTTGCCCTATGGCTACACCTTC.

The V gene is TRBV19, the J gene TRBJ2-1, with TRBD2 identical over 7 bases. The germline gives CDR1 LNHDA, CDR2 SQIVND (reference sequence). The CDR3 spans 14 residues. Trimming cost V 10 bases and J 0 bases; bases outside gene matches: 6. The CDR3 bases are TGTGCCACCAGGAGCGGGATCTCCTACAATGAGCAGTTCTTC. Amino acid sequence: CATRSGISYNEQFF.

This chain links TRBV5-6 with TRBJ2-5, with 9 bases aligning to TRBD2. CDR1 SGHDT and CDR2 YYEEEE come from the germline V gene. The CDR3 has 16 residues. The trim removed 1 base at V and 0 bases at J, leaving 4 bases unmatched. CDR3 DNA sequence: TGTGCCAGCAGCTTGTTCAGCGGGGGGCACCAAGAGACCCAGTACTTC. The encoded protein is CASSLFSGGHQETQYF.

V gene TRBV9 combines with J gene TRBJ1-2; 9 positions match TRBD1. V lost 0 bases to trimming and J lost 0 bases; unmatched junction nucleotides: 9. Germline V gene sequence: CDR1 SGDLS, CDR2 YYNGEE. The CDR3 totals 18 residues. The CDR3 DNA reads as TGTGCCAGCAGCGTAGCGGGACAGGGTTCCTCGACTAACTATGGCTACACCTTC. It yields the protein CASSVAGQGSSTNYGYTF.

The chain is built from TRBV27 and TRBJ1-1; 9 nucleotides line up with TRBD1. The CDR3 runs 14 residues. Germline lookup yields CDR1 MNHEY and CDR2 SMNVEV (reference sequence). Unmatched junction bases numbered 3, after V lost 3 bases and J lost 4 bases. CDR3 nucleotide sequence: TGTGCCAGCAGTTTTAAGACAGGGGGCACTGAAGCTTTCTTT. It is translated as CASSFKTGGTEAFF.

This chain connects TRBV28 to TRBJ2-3, with D perhaps TRBD2 (7 bases). V gave up 4 bases and J gave up 4 bases, with 15 bases separating them. Germline V CDR1 and CDR2: MDHEN, SYDVKM. The CDR3 runs to 15 residues. Here the CDR3 reads CASSSAGGRADTQYF. CDR3 DNA sequence: TGTGCCAGCAGTTCCGCCGGGGGGCGCGCAGATACGCAGTATTTT.

The V gene is TRBV28, the J gene TRBJ2-4; 13 bases agree with TRBD2. Germline CDR1 is MDHEN and CDR2 is SYDVKM. The CDR3 covers 18 residues. V trimming: 5 bases; J trimming: 0 bases; junction bases outside the gene matches: 7. As DNA, the CDR3 is TGTGCCAGCAGTCTTGGACTAGCGGGGGTGTTAGCCAAAAACATTCAGTACTTC. Protein: CASSLGLAGVLAKNIQYF.

The chain combines TRBV4-1 with TRBJ1-4; 7 bases map to TRBD1. V was pared by 4 bases and J by 8 bases, with 13 bases of the junction left unmatched. Germline loops: CDR1 MGHRA, CDR2 YSYEKL. The CDR3 is 16 residues long. The CDR3 DNA follows: TGCGCCAGCAGCCGTACCCCAGGGGGTAGGGAGGAAAAACTGTTTTTT. This sequence encodes CASSRTPGGREEKLFF.

In this sample, this clone turned up a few times. V is TRBV6-6 and J is TRBJ1-2, with D tentatively TRBD1 (6 bases). Trimming pared 6 bases from V and 3 bases from J, leaving 20 bases between. This CDR3 has 16 residues. In germline, CDR1 is MNHNY, CDR2 SVGAGI (reference sequence). CDR3 nucleotides: TGTGCCAGCAGGATACAGGGCCCCTACGGAGACTATGGCTACACCTTC. Its translation is CASRIQGPYGDYGYTF.

Written as DNA, the CDR3 is TGTGCCAGCAGGCGGTATAGCAATCAGCCCCAGCATTTT. This gives the protein CASRRYSNQPQHF. The rearrangement joins TRBV27 to TRBJ1-5; D is undetermined. Trimming removed 6 bases at V and 0 bases at J, with 6 bases between. Per germline, CDR1 MNHEY and CDR2 SMNVEV (reference sequence). CDR3 length: 13 residues.

The rearrangement links TRBV5-1 to TRBJ2-7; 8 bases line up with TRBD2. This CDR3 comprises 15 residues. From germline, CDR1 is SGHRS and CDR2 YFSETQ. The V gene end was trimmed by 6 bases and the J gene end by 0 bases; junction bases not matched to a gene: 8. The CDR3 sequence is CASNLGGGHSYEQYF. CDR3 in DNA: TGCGCCAGCAACCTGGGCGGGGGGCACTCCTACGAGCAGTACTTC.

This clone was observed a few times. The junction differs from germline at one of its ends, possibly a read error. The chain has TRBV20-1 and TRBJ1-2; no clear D. The germline V gene has CDR1 DFQATT and CDR2 SNEGSKA (reference sequence). The CDR3 contains 9 residues. The CDR3 region is CSAGDFDFF. The CDR3 nucleotides read TGCAGTGCTGGCGACTTTGACTTCTTC.

The chain combines TRBV5-1 with TRBJ2-7; D is possibly TRBD2 (5 bases). The CDR3 runs to 16 residues. Trimming removed 0 bases from V and 1 base from J, with 14 bases in between. In germline, CDR1 is SGHRS, CDR2 YFSETQ. CDR3 in DNA: TGCGCCAGCAGCTTGGGAGCGGTCGGAGGTTCCTACGAGCAGTACTTC. Translated, it gives CASSLGAVGGSYEQYF.